The present T cell receptor beta chain was sequenced within a study of cytomegalovirus exposure and HLA in healthy donors (dated by TCRdb to the late 2010s). General notes on the study: In an earlier analysis of several hundred of the donors, under 300 Gb of sequence data and some 100 million unique TCR beta sequences from about 179 million T cells were reported. An early release covering 550 to 650 HLA-typed donors comprised 300 to 350 gigabases of sequencing data and roughly 86 million unique TCR sequences. Of the 300 to 500 genotyped donors, over 80% were placed in the genetic ancestry cluster associated with self-reported Caucasian donors. The study aimed to test whether signatures of past pathogen exposure could be identified by cataloging public T cell receptors. The study profiled the T cell repertoires of around 700 subjects by immunosequencing and related them to cytomegalovirus serostatus. Along with the approximately 650-subject first cohort, a separate validation cohort of 120 different subjects was used. The study combined high-throughput TCR immunosequencing, statistical association of individual TCRs with disease status, and machine learning to predict cytomegalovirus infection status. To study patterns of TCR occurrence, a later analysis re-analyzed previously published TCR beta repertoires from around 670 donors and added high-resolution HLA genotyping. Rather than using new phenotypic data, the later analysis identified candidate immune exposures from TCR beta sequences and from how often those sequences occurred across donors. An earlier analysis of 587 of the donors used high-throughput TCR beta sequencing to judge whether each TCR beta V gene segment behaved as functional or pseudogenic. Alongside the repertoire data, information on donor age, sex, ethnicity and CMV serostatus was compiled. A later genetic analysis took genome-wide SNP genotypes for about three fifths of the 666 donors and used that subset as a discovery cohort. Every discovery cohort repertoire had been produced on one sequencing platform. Class I and class II HLA loci were covered by the typing at four-digit resolution. Typing coverage varied by locus: 629-630 donors for A, B, C, DRB1 and DQB1; approximately 500 for DQA1; about 590 for DPA1; roughly 470 for DPB1. Roughly five DR-DQ haplotypes were treated as single units for association and clustering because of strong linkage in the cohort. On average, 235,054 unique TCR beta nucleotide sequences were sequenced per donor among some 420 genotyped donors of the cohort, with roughly 19% of those sequences being non-productive. Points the paper makes about the study in general: A further reported finding was that TCR beta sequences accurately predicted the HLA-A and HLA-B alleles for most subjects in the first cohort. Several of the top co-occurrence clusters appeared to be linked to parvovirus B19, influenza, CMV and Epstein-Barr virus, according to a later analysis. In a later analysis, HLA-associated TCR beta chains showed more clonal expansion and lower generation probabilities than non-associated chains that were equally common. Most CMV-associated TCR beta chains appeared to be HLA-restricted in a later analysis, and the HLA associations seemed to be driven largely by CMV exposure. Sequencing depth was assumed to be roughly uniform across donors in the presence/absence analyses, though that assumption may not hold. Compared with the roughly 720-donor mean, donors in an Asian-associated ancestry cluster had fewer N-insertions in productive TCRs, according to a later genetic analysis. Because counts were too low, approximately 18 rarely observed V segments, including chromosome 9 orphons, were excluded from the earlier analysis of several hundred of the donors. In an earlier analysis of around 600 of the donors, most TCR beta V segments were observed in productive rearrangements about 87% or about 30% of the time, broadly matching IMGT annotations. When HLA alleles, especially DR and DQ, strongly co-occurred, TCR associations were difficult to assign to individual alleles. V-gene and J-gene trimming of TCR beta chains was associated with a missense DCLRE1C variant in a later genetic analysis, and the association was replicated in an independent cohort. In vitro tests confirmed that a few of the cytomegalovirus-associated TCR beta chains recognize cytomegalovirus antigens. The authors suggested that the approach could potentially be extended to other disease states and immunological phenotypes. Correlated functional status among segregating V segments might be attributable to linkage disequilibrium, but an unknown experimental factor could not be ruled out. In the study, about 150 TCR beta chains were listed as associated with cytomegalovirus. Some IMGT-functional V segments, including TRBV6-2 and TRBV6-3, could not be told apart with the 87-base-pair reads, so those segments were excluded. Because HLA typing was unavailable for some donors at each locus, only the typed subset was used in association tests. The cohort was sequenced for TCR beta chains only, and without alpha or paired-chain data the features that could be detected were limited. According to a later analysis, TCR association rates differed among HLA loci, with DRB1 alleles showing the most associated TCRs and HLA-C alleles showing the fewest. A cluster of highly shared sequence variants was judged likely to represent a technical artifact of the sequencing pipeline. The classifier was reported to diagnose cytomegalovirus status with high specificity and sensitivity in both the original cohort and the validation cohort. Across donors, most TCR sequences were observed very rarely, whereas some public TCRs were present in many individuals. A later analysis associated about 17,000 TCR beta sequences with specific HLA alleles at a false discovery rate of 0.05. Immune exposure information for the cohort was limited to CMV serostatus.

Library creation used the immunoSEQ multiplex PCR assay. A mixture of 60 forward primers for TCR Vbeta segments and 13 reverse primers for TCR Jbeta segments was used in the multiplex PCR. The CDR3 region of rearranged TCR beta genes was amplified from genomic DNA by a multiplex PCR assay. The Illumina HiSeq System was used to sequence the amplified TCR beta libraries as 87-base-pair reads. The published analysis was carried out like this. Across the 700 or so repertoires, a later analysis counted 80 million or so unique TCR beta chains, some 11 million of which were shared by at least two donors. Raw reads were error-corrected and collapsed into unique sequences with a nearest-neighbor algorithm that merged closely related sequences to remove PCR and sequencing errors. To assign V, D and J gene segments, CDR3 sequences were aligned to IMGT reference sequences. For a sequence to be retained, a match of at least six nucleotides to both a V gene segment and a J gene segment was required. A rearrangement was called productive if the CDR3 had no stop codons and remained in frame with V and J, and every other rearrangement was called non-productive. CDR3 was defined according to IMGT convention as the region running from the second conserved V-encoded cysteine to the conserved J-encoded phenylalanine. In an earlier analysis of more than 550 of the donors, sequences lacking an unambiguous match to a single V gene segment were excluded. An earlier analysis of roughly 590 of the donors called V segments functional above 56.7% productive rearrangements and segregating when the between-donor standard deviation exceeded 5%. A statistical classification framework was built for diagnosing cytomegalovirus status from the catalog of TCR beta chain sequences. V and J gene assignment, in a later analysis, came from comparing TCR nucleotide sequences with IMGT/GENE-DB human TR gene sequences. In a later analysis, CDR3 sequences and most-parsimonious VDJ recombination scenarios were assigned using the TCRdist pipeline. In a later analysis, each TCR beta chain was defined by its CDR3 amino acid sequence together with its V-gene family, and reads without a unique V-gene family were excluded. As a way to deal with suspected cross-contamination and a sequencing artifact, a later analysis dropped 500 to 700 nucleotide sequences that were highly shared and had low generation probability. In a later analysis, a clonal expansion index was calculated for each public chain from normalized within-repertoire ranks of inferred template counts. Generation probabilities in a later analysis came from a VDJ recombination model fitted to out-of-frame rearrangements, and those results were checked against IGoR. Hypergeometric tests were used in a later analysis to score TCR-TCR, TCR-HLA and TCR-CMV co-occurrence, with a repertoire-size bias correction applied to the TCR pairs. To estimate false discovery rates, a later analysis permuted the HLA or CMV assignments 20 times. A later analysis grouped co-occurring TCRs with DBSCAN, adding TCRdist sequence similarity when clustering within HLA-allele-positive subsets. For co-occurrence clustering, repertoires with fewer than 30,000 or more than 120,000 public chains were excluded, along with roughly 5 repertoires with anomalous nucleotide sharing. Entries here come from immuneACCESS through TCRdb and include only in-frame sequences with V and J called. Some clones fail to appear in such tables; in the studies checked, an unresolved V gene covers under half of the shortfall, and the cause of the remainder is unknown. V, J and clone size are those of that table, while D and trimming were read from the DNA. The sample includes about 140,000 clones, with less than 85% observed a single time. The top ten clonotypes cover over 1.5% of the sample.

The cohort was made up of 500 to 800 healthy bone marrow donors. At the time of sampling, all cohort members were nominally healthy, though unrecorded immune exposures were likely present. The donor tested CMV seronegative and was one of the 352 seronegative cohort members. A peripheral blood sample was provided by each donor, and peripheral blood mononuclear cells were used for TCR beta sequencing. Genomic DNA was extracted from the blood cell samples with the Qiagen DNeasy Blood Extraction Kit. This clone has only a few counts. The antigen it recognizes is unknown. No base quality values were provided; no much bigger clone lies one nucleotide off. V trim: 1 base; J trim: 5 bases; unmatched bases: 5. The CDR3 covers 14 residues, taking in both the cysteine and the phenylalanine. Only CDR3 DNA remains: 42 bases, in frame from the first base. The germline V gene yields LGHNA for CDR1 and YSLEER for CDR2.

The clonotype comes from a man between 35 and 55 years old in good health and CMV-seronegative. Input material: PBMCs. The rearrangement combines TRBV4-3 with TRBJ2-7; 7 of the junction bases match TRBD1. DNA sequence: TGCGCCAGCAGCCAAGGACAGGGTAGCAACGAGCAGTACTTC. Its translation is CASSQGQGSNEQYF.